The TCR beta chain described here comes from a study of T-cell reconstitution after alpha-beta-depleted transplantation in children (dated by TCRdb to between 2015 and 2016). With regard to the full study: The study quantitatively tracked T-cell immune reconstitution after TCRalphabeta/CD19-depleted allogeneic hematopoietic cell transplantation in children using TCR repertoire profiling. On the study overall, not on this receptor specifically: Over subsequent months, a decline in hyperexpanded clone frequencies was noted, and after one year, T-cell counts and TCRbeta diversity were mostly ascribed to newly produced T cells. Apparently early alphabetaT-cell count recovery about two months after transplant reportedly relied on only several hundred rapidly expanded clones derived from non-depleted graft cells. In some patients, the high TCRbeta diversity seen at day 60 was put down to recipient T cells and intrathymic progenitors that had survived conditioning.

Library generation was performed with PCR. The reads were generated on an Illumina HiSeq 2500. TCR library preparation used molecular barcoding, with unique molecular identifiers applied to normalize quantification of the TCRbeta repertoire. TCRdb reran the public reads through fastp at Q25 and MiXCR, keeping productive beta chains. Rows with a matching CDR3 protein are joined into one entry that keeps the most common DNA and genes. In all, the sample holds some 190,000 distinct CDR3 sequences, and approximately 10% of those were seen once. Around 14% of the sample is held by the ten biggest clonotypes. The cysteine opens and the phenylalanine closes a CDR3 of 17 amino acids. CDR3 DNA is the only sequence kept; it has 51 bases, read in frame from the first base. CDR1 and CDR2 are read off the germline V gene as MNHEY and SVGAGI. Trimming leaves V shorter by 3 bases and J shorter by 2 bases, with the junction holding 6 bases beyond the gene matches.

The meaning of the sample's treatment or condition label: allogeneic hematopoietic cell transplantation with graft depleted of TCRalphabeta T cells and CD19 B cells. The children who served as transplant recipients had been given grafts of TCRalphabeta/CD19-depleted allogeneic hematopoietic cells. This clonotype was counted ten times or more. Its antigen is unknown. Base qualities are not recorded, but no much larger clone differs from it by a single base. Here the sequenced sample was PBMCs, taken before TCRalphabeta/CD19-depleted stem cell transplant. This TCR was sampled from a boy aged 2-15 years with acute myeloid leukemia, due to receive a stem cell transplant. Recombination connected TRBV6-5 to TRBJ2-3, and 12 junction bases match TRBD2. The nucleotides are TGTGCCAGCAGTTATCTAGCGGGGGGGCGGGACACAGATACGCAGTATTTT. Its translation reads: CASSYLAGGRDTDTQYF.